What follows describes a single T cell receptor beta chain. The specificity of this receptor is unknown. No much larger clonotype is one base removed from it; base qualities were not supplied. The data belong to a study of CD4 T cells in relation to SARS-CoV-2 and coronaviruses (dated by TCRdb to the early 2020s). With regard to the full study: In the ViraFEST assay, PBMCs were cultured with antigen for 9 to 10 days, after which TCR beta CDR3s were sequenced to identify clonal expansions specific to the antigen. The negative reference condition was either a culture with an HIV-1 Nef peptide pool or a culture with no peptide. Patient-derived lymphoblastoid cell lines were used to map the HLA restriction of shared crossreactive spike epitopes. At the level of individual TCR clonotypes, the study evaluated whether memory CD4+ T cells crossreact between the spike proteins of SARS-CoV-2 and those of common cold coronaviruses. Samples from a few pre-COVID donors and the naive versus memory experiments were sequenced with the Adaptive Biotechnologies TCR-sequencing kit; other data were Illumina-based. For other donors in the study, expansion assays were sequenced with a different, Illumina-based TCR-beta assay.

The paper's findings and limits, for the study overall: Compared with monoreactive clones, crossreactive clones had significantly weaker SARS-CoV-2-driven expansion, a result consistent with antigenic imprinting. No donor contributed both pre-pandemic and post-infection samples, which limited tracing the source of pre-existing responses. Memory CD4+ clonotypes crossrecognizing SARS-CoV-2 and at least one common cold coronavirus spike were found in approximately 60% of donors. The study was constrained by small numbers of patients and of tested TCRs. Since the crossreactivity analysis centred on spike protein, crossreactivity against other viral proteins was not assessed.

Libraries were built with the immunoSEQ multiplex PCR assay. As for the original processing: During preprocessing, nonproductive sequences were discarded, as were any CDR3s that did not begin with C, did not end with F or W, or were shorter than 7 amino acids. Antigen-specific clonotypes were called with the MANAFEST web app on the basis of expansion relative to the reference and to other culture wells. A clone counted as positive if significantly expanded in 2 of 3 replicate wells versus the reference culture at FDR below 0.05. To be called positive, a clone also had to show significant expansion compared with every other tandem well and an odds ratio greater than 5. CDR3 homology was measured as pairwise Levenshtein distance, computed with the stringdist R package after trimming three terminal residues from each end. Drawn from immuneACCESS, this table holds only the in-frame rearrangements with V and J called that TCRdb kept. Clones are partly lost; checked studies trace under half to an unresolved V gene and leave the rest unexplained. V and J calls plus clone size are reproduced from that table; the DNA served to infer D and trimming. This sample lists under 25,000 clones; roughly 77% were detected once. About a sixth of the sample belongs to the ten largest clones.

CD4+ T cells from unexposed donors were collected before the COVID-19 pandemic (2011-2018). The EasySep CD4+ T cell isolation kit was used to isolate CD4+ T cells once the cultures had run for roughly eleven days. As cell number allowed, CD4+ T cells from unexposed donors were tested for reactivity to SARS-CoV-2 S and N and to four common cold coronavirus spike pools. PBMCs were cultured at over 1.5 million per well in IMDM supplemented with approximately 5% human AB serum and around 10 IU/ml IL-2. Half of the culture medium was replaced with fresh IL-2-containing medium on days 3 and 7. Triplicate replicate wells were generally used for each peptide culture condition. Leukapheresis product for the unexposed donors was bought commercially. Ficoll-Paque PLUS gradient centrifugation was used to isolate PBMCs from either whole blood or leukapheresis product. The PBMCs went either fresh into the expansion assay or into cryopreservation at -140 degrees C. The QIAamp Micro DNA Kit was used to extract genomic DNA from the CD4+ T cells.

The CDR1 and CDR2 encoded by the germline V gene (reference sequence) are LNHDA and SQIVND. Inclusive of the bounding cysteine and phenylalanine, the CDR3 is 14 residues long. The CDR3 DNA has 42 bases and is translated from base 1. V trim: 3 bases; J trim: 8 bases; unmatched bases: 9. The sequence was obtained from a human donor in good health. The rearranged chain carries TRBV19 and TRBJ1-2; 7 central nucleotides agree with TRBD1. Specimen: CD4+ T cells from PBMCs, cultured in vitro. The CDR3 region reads CASSILGQMEGYTF. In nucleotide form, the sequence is TGTGCCAGTAGTATTCTGGGACAGATGGAGGGCTACACCTTC.